This T cell receptor beta chain was identified during a study of T-cell reconstitution after alpha-beta-depleted transplantation in children. The TCRbeta library incorporated unique molecular identifiers. TCRdb reprocessed the PCR reads via MiXCR and lists one record per CDR3 protein. Here the sample spans some 550,000 distinct CDR3 sequences, 23% being singletons. This clonotype has a count of ten or more. CDR3 length equals 16 residues. Germline V gives CDR1 MNHEY, CDR2 SMNVEV (reference sequence). Losses at the gene ends were 5 bases for V and 5 bases for J; bases not matched to a gene: 14. Sequenced here: PBMCs, mostly from graft donor cells, sampled 360 days after TCRalphabeta/CD19-depleted stem cell transplant. This sequence originates from a boy younger than two who had a stem cell transplant for acute myeloid leukemia, so the T cells may come from the graft donor. This chain links TRBV27 with TRBJ2-5, with 7 bases matching TRBD1. DNA of the CDR3: TGTGCCAGCAGTCCCTCGACAGGGAGTCTTGGGGAGACCCAGTACTTC. Translated: CASSPSTGSLGETQYF.